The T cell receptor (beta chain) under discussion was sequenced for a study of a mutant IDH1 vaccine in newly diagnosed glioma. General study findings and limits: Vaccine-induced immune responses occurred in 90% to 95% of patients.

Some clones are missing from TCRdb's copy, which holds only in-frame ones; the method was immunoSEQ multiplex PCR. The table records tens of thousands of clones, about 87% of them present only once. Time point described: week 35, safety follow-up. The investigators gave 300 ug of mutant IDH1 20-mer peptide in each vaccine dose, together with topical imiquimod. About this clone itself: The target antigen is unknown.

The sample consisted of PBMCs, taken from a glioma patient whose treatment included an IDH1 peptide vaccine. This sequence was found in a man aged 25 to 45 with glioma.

The CDR3 bases are TGTGCCAGCAGTTGGAAACCAGGGACCGGGGAGCTGTTTTTT. Translated: CASSWKPGTGELFF. This chain uses TRBV28 with TRBJ2-2; tentatively, D is TRBD1 (5 bases). The V end was cut by 4 bases, the J end by 5 bases, with 11 bases between. The CDR3 sequence is 14 residues long. Germline CDR1 and CDR2: MDHEN and SYDVKM.